The subject of this entry is one T cell receptor beta chain. Antigen specificity is unknown. Treatment here: oral pan-JAK inhibitor, 5-10 mg twice daily. Starting from PBMCs, sorting isolated CD4+ and CD8+ T cells. This record comes from a study of CD8+ T cells in alopecia areata. Study details: Tofacitinib was given for 6 to 18 months, then stopped for 6 months. Findings of the study overall: During tofacitinib treatment, many expanded lesional clones remained in scalp and blood.

Extraction of RNA preceded its reverse transcription into cDNA, which served as the sequencing template. The assay was immunoSEQ multiplex PCR, and TCRdb's table has in-frame clones only and misses some. The sample has about 160,000 clones, 50% to 65% seen once. The specimen comprised CD4+ T cells sorted from blood, sampled at week 24, from a patient treated with tofacitinib. The TCR sequence derives from a human donor with alopecia areata.

The CDR3 loop is CASPEGDRTYYEQYF. CDR3 bases: TGTGCCAGCCCTGAGGGGGACAGGACTTACTACGAGCAGTACTTC. V and J are TRBV25-1 and TRBJ2-7, with 8 bases matching TRBD1. Per germline, CDR1 MGHDK and CDR2 SYGVNS. V lost 8 bases to trimming and J lost 3 bases; unmatched junction nucleotides: 12. The CDR3 contains 15 residues.